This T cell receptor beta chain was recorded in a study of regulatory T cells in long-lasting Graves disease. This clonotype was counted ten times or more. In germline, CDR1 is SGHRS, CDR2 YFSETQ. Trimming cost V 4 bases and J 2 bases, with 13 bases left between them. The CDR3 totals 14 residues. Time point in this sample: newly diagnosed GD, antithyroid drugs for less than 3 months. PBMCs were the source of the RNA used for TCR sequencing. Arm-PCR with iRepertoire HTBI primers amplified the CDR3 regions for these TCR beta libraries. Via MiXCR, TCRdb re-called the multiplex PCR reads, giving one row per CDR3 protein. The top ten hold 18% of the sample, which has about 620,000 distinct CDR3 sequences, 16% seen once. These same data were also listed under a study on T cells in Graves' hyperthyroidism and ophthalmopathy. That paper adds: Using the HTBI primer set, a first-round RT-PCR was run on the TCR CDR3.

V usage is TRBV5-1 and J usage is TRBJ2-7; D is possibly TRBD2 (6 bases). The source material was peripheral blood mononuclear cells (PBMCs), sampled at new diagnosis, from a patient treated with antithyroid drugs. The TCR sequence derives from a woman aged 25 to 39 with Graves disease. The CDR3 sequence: CASSPGGDPYEQYF. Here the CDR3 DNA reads TGCGCCAGCAGCCCGGGCGGGGACCCCTACGAGCAGTACTTC.